These T cell receptor beta chains were read from a single sample in a study of cytomegalovirus exposure and HLA in healthy donors. Assay used: immunoSEQ multiplex PCR; TCRdb lists only in-frame clones, some missing. The sample shows roughly 200,000 clones, roughly 74% of them seen only once. Input material: PBMCs. The receptors were gathered from a female donor in good health and CMV-seronegative. The CDR3 runs from the conserved cysteine through the conserved F or W. The D gene is left open where the match is weak. Size is stated for part of the rows, as once, few or many counts, or as a class when the clone is expanded.

clone size,J gene,D gene,V gene,CDR3 protein,CDR3 DNA
NA,TRBJ2-5,NA,TRBV6-1,CASSDYPQETQYF,TGTGCCAGCAGTGATTATCCCCAAGAGACCCAGTACTTC
NA,TRBJ2-2,TRBD1,TRBV7-8,CASSLVLGTGDYDRVIPGELFF,TGTGCCAGCAGCTTAGTTTTGGGGACAGGAGACTATGACCGGGTTATCCCCGGGGAGCTGTTTTTT
NA,TRBJ2-3,TRBD2,TRBV6-1,CASRGTSGSSDTQYF,TGTGCCAGCAGAGGGACTAGCGGGAGTTCAGATACGCAGTATTTT
NA,TRBJ1-1,NA,TRBV30,CARGGQEGLDTEAFF,TGTGCCCGCGGGGGCCAGGAAGGGTTGGACACTGAAGCTTTCTTT
NA,TRBJ1-2,TRBD1,TRBV28,CASSFEGARYGYTF,TGTGCCAGCAGTTTTGAGGGGGCCCGCTATGGCTACACCTTC
NA,TRBJ1-1,TRBD1,TRBV7-3,CASSLRGQRGNTEAFF,TGTGCCAGCAGCTTAAGGGGACAGAGAGGGAACACTGAAGCTTTCTTT
NA,TRBJ1-5,TRBD1,TRBV18,CASSPYRDRGNQPQHF,TGTGCCAGCTCACCTTATCGGGACAGGGGGAATCAGCCCCAGCATTTT
once,TRBJ2-2,TRBD1,TRBV7-3,CASSSGTGRTGELFF,TGTGCCAGCAGCTCCGGGACAGGGAGAACCGGGGAGCTGTTTTTT
NA,TRBJ2-7,TRBD2,TRBV27,CASSLLLPGTSGSYEQYF,TGTGCCAGCAGTTTACTTCTCCCCGGGACTAGCGGCTCCTACGAGCAGTACTTC
NA,TRBJ1-4,TRBD1,TRBV4-1,CASSQDGTGRKLFF,TGCGCCAGCAGCCAAGACGGGACAGGGAGAAAACTGTTTTTT